This is a list of T cell receptor beta chains from one sample in a study of long-term antiretroviral therapy in people with HIV. Produced via immunoSEQ multiplex PCR; TCRdb's table is partial and in-frame only. The sample includes some 31,000 clones, nearly 97% of them seen just once. Source: unsorted PBMCs, taken 5.3 years after starting antiretroviral therapy. The receptor set was obtained from a young man with HIV. The CDR3 runs from the conserved cysteine through the conserved F or W. D genes are given only for firm matches. Not every row has a clone size; where given, it reads once, few, many or a size class.

NA	TRBJ2-1	NA	TRBV5-8	TGTGCCAGCAGCTTGGAGGCAGGGGCCTACAATGAGCAGTTCTTC	CASSLEAGAYNEQFF
once	TRBJ2-1	NA	TRBV13	TGTGCCAGCAGCGTGGGGGCGGGCGGGATGGAGCAGTTCTTC	CASSVGAGGMEQFF
NA	TRBJ2-7	TRBD1	TRBV7-7	TGTGCTAGCAGGCCCACGGGACAGGGTATCTACGAGCAGTACTTC	CASRPTGQGIYEQYF
NA	TRBJ1-5	NA	TRBV4-2	TGTGCCAGCAGCCCTACAGGGAATAGTCAGCCCCAGCATTTT	CASSPTGNSQPQHF
NA	TRBJ2-1	NA	TRBV11-2	TGTGCCAGCAGCTTAGACTTGCCCAATGAGCAGTTCTTC	CASSLDLPNEQFF
NA	TRBJ1-4	TRBD1	TRBV18	TGTGCCAGCTCACCACCCGGACAGGGAAATGAAAAACTGTTTTTT	CASSPPGQGNEKLFF
NA	TRBJ2-5	NA	TRBV9	TGTGCCAGCAGCGGAACAGGACTGTACCAAGAGACCCAGTACTTC	CASSGTGLYQETQYF
once	TRBJ2-6	NA	TRBV11-2	TGTGCCAGCATCCCCTTCAGGGGAGCTGGGGCCAACGTCCTGACTTTC	CASIPFRGAGANVLTF
NA	TRBJ2-7	NA	TRBV20-1	TGCAGTGTCAGCTCCTACGAGCAGTACTTC	CSVSSYEQYF
once	TRBJ2-3	NA	TRBV9	TGTGCCAGCAGCGCGCCTCCGGGTCTTATTAAATCGGATACGCAGTATTTT	CASSAPPGLIKSDTQYF
NA	TRBJ2-3	NA	TRBV14	TGTGCCAGCAGCCAGTTTGTCAGCACAGATACGCAGTATTTT	CASSQFVSTDTQYF
NA	TRBJ2-7	TRBD1	TRBV13	TGTGCCAGCAGCCCCCCGGGACAGCCGACGGGGGAGCAGTACTTC	CASSPPGQPTGEQYF
once	TRBJ2-7	NA	TRBV7-3	TGTGCCAGCAGCGCCACAGGTTCCTCTGGGTACGAGCAGTACTTC	CASSATGSSGYEQYF
NA	TRBJ1-1	TRBD1	TRBV7-8	TGTGCCAGCAGCTTAGCGACAGGGGGCGAGTACACTGAAGCTTTCTTT	CASSLATGGEYTEAFF
NA	TRBJ2-1	TRBD2	TRBV7-9	TGTGCCAGCAGCTTTACCCGGACTAGCGGGAGGACCTCCTACAATGAGCAGTTCTTC	CASSFTRTSGRTSYNEQFF
NA	TRBJ1-2	NA	TRBV27	TGTGCCAGCAGCCCGGGGGGGAACTATGGCTACACCTTC	CASSPGGNYGYTF
NA	TRBJ1-2	NA	TRBV2	TGTGCCAGCACCAACAGTTTCTATGGCTACACCTTC	CASTNSFYGYTF
NA	TRBJ1-2	NA	TRBV19	TGTGCCAGTAGTATGGGGCAGACCTATGGCTACACCTTC	CASSMGQTYGYTF
NA	TRBJ1-5	NA	TRBV4-2	TGTGCCAGCAGCCAATGGGATCGGCCCCAGCATTTT	CASSQWDRPQHF
NA	TRBJ1-2	NA	TRBV6-1	TGTGCCAGCAGTGAAGCAGGGGACGATGGCTACACCTTC	CASSEAGDDGYTF
NA	TRBJ1-2	NA	TRBV6-5	TGTGCCAGCAGAGGCGAGACTGCGGTCTATGGCTACACCTTC	CASRGETAVYGYTF
once	TRBJ1-1	TRBD1	TRBV7-2	TGTGCCAGCGGTAGACAGGGACCCAACACTGAAGCTTTCTTT	CASGRQGPNTEAFF
once	TRBJ2-7	NA	TRBV11-1	TGTGCCAGCAGCCCCGGGGGGGACAGTTCCTACGAGCAGTACTTC	CASSPGGDSSYEQYF
once	TRBJ2-2	TRBD2	TRBV7-2	TGTGCCAGCAGCCCCCGACGACTAGCGGTACACGCCTCCGGGGAGCTGTTTTTT	CASSPRRLAVHASGELFF
NA	TRBJ1-1	NA	TRBV6-5	TGTGCCAGCAGTTACGACTGGGGGAGCACTGAAGCTTTCTTT	CASSYDWGSTEAFF
NA	TRBJ2-3	NA	TRBV5-4	TGTGCCAGCAGCTTGGCGGGGGCTTCCGGCGGCGATACGCAGTATTTT	CASSLAGASGGDTQYF
NA	TRBJ2-5	NA	TRBV27	TGTGCCAGCAGTTTATTAGGCCACGGACTGCTGTACCAAGAGACCCAGTACTTC	CASSLLGHGLLYQETQYF
NA	TRBJ2-1	TRBD2	TRBV7-9	TGTGCCAGCAGTCCGCGATTACTAGCGAATGAGCAGTTCTTC	CASSPRLLANEQFF
NA	TRBJ2-2	NA	TRBV7-9	TGTGCCAGCCCCTTGGGGGGGGCCACGAACACCGGGGAGCTGTTTTTT	CASPLGGATNTGELFF
NA	TRBJ1-2	NA	TRBV12-5	TGTGCTAGTGGTTACCCGCGCCGAGGCCATGGCTACACCTTC	CASGYPRRGHGYTF
NA	TRBJ1-2	NA	TRBV7-9	TGTGCCAGCAGCTTAGCCATCAACTATGGCTACACCTTC	CASSLAINYGYTF
NA	TRBJ1-3	NA	TRBV15	TGTGCCACCAGCAGGCACACGTCAAGCTCTGGAAACACCATATATTTT	CATSRHTSSSGNTIYF
NA	TRBJ1-1	NA	TRBV5-1	TGCGCCAGCAGCCCACAGGTGAACACTGAAGCTTTCTTT	CASSPQVNTEAFF
once	TRBJ2-5	NA	TRBV7-2	TGTGCCAGCAGCTATGGAGAGACCCAGTACTTC	CASSYGETQYF
NA	TRBJ1-2	NA	TRBV6-5	TGTGCCAGCAGCAGCTCCAGGGCCTACTATGGCTACACCTTC	CASSSSRAYYGYTF
few	TRBJ1-5	NA	TRBV21-1	TGTGCCAGCAGCAAAGAGGGCAGGATCCATAGCAATCAGCCCCAGCATTTT	CASSKEGRIHSNQPQHF
NA	TRBJ2-2	NA	TRBV28	TGTGCCACCCGGTTGGGGGAGCTGTTTTTT	CATRLGELFF
NA	TRBJ1-2	NA	TRBV7-8	TGTGCCAGCAGCTTAGTCCTTTGGGACAATGTAGCTAACTATGGCTACACCTTC	CASSLVLWDNVANYGYTF
NA	TRBJ1-5	TRBD1	TRBV30	TGTGCCTGGAGTGTTACAGGGGTTCGGGGCAATCAGCCCCAGCATTTT	CAWSVTGVRGNQPQHF
NA	TRBJ2-1	TRBD2	TRBV10-2	TGCGCCAGCAGTCCCTCGGGGCAGGGAGGGAATGAGCAGTTCTTC	CASSPSGQGGNEQFF
NA	TRBJ1-3	NA	TRBV25-1	TGTGCCAGCAGCCGCTGGGCAGGGTTGAGACACACCATATATTTT	CASSRWAGLRHTIYF
once	TRBJ1-3	NA	TRBV6-1	TGTGCCAGCAGTGAGTCGTCGTCTGGAAACACCATATATTTT	CASSESSSGNTIYF
NA	TRBJ2-6	NA	TRBV19	TGTGCCAGTAGAGCCCGTGGCTCTGGGGCCAACGTCCTGACTTTC	CASRARGSGANVLTF
NA	TRBJ2-1	NA	TRBV13	TGTGCCAGCAGCGGTCAGGACTCCTCAAATGAGCAGTTCTTC	CASSGQDSSNEQFF
NA	TRBJ2-2	NA	TRBV18	TGTGCCAGCTCACCGGCGGGCACCGGGGAGCTGTTTTTT	CASSPAGTGELFF
NA	TRBJ1-1	NA	TRBV30	TGTGCCTGGAGCCCAAGTATTTCCACTGAAGCTTTCTTT	CAWSPSISTEAFF
NA	TRBJ2-2	NA	TRBV7-8	TGTGCCAGCAGCGGGCCGGGACAGAACACCGGGGAGCTGTTTTTT	CASSGPGQNTGELFF
NA	TRBJ2-1	TRBD2	TRBV10-3	TGTGCCATCAGTGACTGGACTAGCGGACACAATGAGCAGTTCTTC	CAISDWTSGHNEQFF
NA	TRBJ1-2	TRBD1	TRBV11-2	TGTGCCAGCAGCTTCGGACAGGACGCTAACTATGGCTACACCTTC	CASSFGQDANYGYTF
NA	TRBJ2-5	NA	TRBV5-4	TGTGCCAGCAGCCAGGGGCGAGGGGAGACCCAGTACTTC	CASSQGRGETQYF
once	TRBJ2-1	NA	TRBV7-3	TGTGCCAGCAGCTTATGGGGCGGAAAAGAGCAGTTCTTC	CASSLWGGKEQFF
NA	TRBJ1-1	NA	TRBV7-2	TGTGCCAGCAGCTCATGGAGAGTGAACACTGAAGCTTTCTTT	CASSSWRVNTEAFF
once	TRBJ2-1	NA	TRBV30	TGTGCCTGGGAGGGATCCTCACTGGGGAATGAGCAGTTCTTC	CAWEGSSLGNEQFF
NA	TRBJ1-2	NA	TRBV7-9	TGTGCCAGCAGCTTAACAGAACTTGGCTACACCTTC	CASSLTELGYTF
NA	TRBJ2-2	NA	TRBV7-3	TGTGCCAGCAGCTATACCGGGACGGTAAACACCGGGGAGCTGTTTTTT	CASSYTGTVNTGELFF
once	TRBJ2-5	NA	TRBV29-1	TGCAGCGTTGATCACGGGGGCCAAGAGACCCAGTACTTC	CSVDHGGQETQYF